This T cell receptor beta chain was documented in a study of molecular identifiers for immune sequencing clone quantification. TCRdb fed the PCR reads into MiXCR, producing one record per CDR3 protein. Of a few hundred thousand distinct CDR3 sequences listed, about a quarter were seen once; the top ten hold around 0.76%. Ten or more counts support this clonotype. Trimming cost V 11 bases and J 0 bases, with 16 bases left between them. This CDR3 spans 15 amino acids. CDR1 and CDR2 (germline): SEHNR, FQNEAQ (reference sequence). The sequencing input was naive CD8+ T cells from blood, with Jurkat cell RNA spiked in. Subset denoted: FACS-sorted CD8+CD4-CCR7+CD45RA+ naive T cells. The receptor's source is a human donor in good health. Some libraries in this study had Jurkat cell RNA spiked in. This chain links TRBV7-9 with TRBJ1-4; no definite D call. CDR3 nucleotides: TGTGCCGCTAGCGGGCAGAACGCAACTAATGAAAAACTGTTTTTT. This encodes CAASGQNATNEKLFF.